This TCR beta chain was identified during a study of blood T cell repertoires in COVID-19. The overall study: Italy, Spain and the United States were the sources of the convalescent and acute COVID-19 samples. T cells, B-cell-depleted T cells, or PBMCs provided the cDNA or gDNA that served as material.

Profiling relied on immunoSEQ multiplex PCR, and the TCRdb table lists in-frame clones only, not all of them. The sample lists 350,000 to 450,000 clones; approximately 90% were seen once. This clone showed up just a few times. The sample was PBMCs or T cells enriched from blood (not recorded which). The receptor was isolated from a woman in her thirties or forties who had been exposed to COVID-19.

CDR3 residues: CASSPGLAGELFF. CDR3 DNA: TGTGCCAGCAGTCCGGGACTGGCCGGGGAGCTGTTTTTT. The J gene is TRBJ2-2, the V gene TRBV2; D is perhaps TRBD2 (6 bases). Germline loops: CDR1 SNHLY, CDR2 FYNNEI. The CDR3 is 13 amino acids. V shed 5 bases and J shed 6 bases, with 10 bases lying between them.